Listed here are 10 T cell receptor beta chains from one sample, sequenced in a study of blood T cell repertoires in COVID-19. Profiling relied on immunoSEQ multiplex PCR, and the TCRdb table lists in-frame clones only, not all of them. The sample holds 150,000 or so clones; 81% are singletons and the top ten take about 6%. Sequencing input: PBMCs or T cells enriched from blood (not recorded which). These receptors were taken from a woman aged 40-49 years with acute COVID-19.

V and J are TRBV14 and TRBJ2-5; a weak D match, TRBD2 (5 bases). Trimming left V 6 bases short and J 8 bases short, with 16 bases between. The germline CDR1 and CDR2 sequences are SGHDN and FVKESK. This CDR3 spans 13 amino acids. The chain's CDR3 is CASSRTGRGTQYF. The CDR3 region has the DNA TGTGCCAGCAGTCGGACTGGAAGAGGTACCCAGTACTTC.

This chain joins TRBV4-1 and TRBJ2-3, with 9 bases matching TRBD2. Germline trimming cut 3 bases from V and 6 bases from J; bases unmatched to any gene: 10. This CDR3 has 16 amino acids. Germline CDR1 MGHRA, CDR2 YSYEKL. The CDR3 DNA reads TGCGCCAGCAGCCACCGAAAGGGACTAGCAGAGGATACGCAGTATTTT. This encodes CASSHRKGLAEDTQYF.

The rearrangement uses TRBV19 and TRBJ1-5; TRBD1 is a possible D gene (6 bases). Germline-derived CDR1 and CDR2 are LNHDA and SQIVND (reference sequence). This CDR3 region has 16 residues. Trimming removed 7 bases from V and 0 bases from J, with 16 bases in between. CDR3 region: CASTPKGVNSNQPQHF. CDR3 nucleotide sequence: TGTGCCAGTACCCCTAAGGGGGTGAATAGCAATCAGCCCCAGCATTTT.

The gene calls are TRBV11-2 and TRBJ2-4; tentative D call: TRBD1 (8 bases). The CDR3 has 13 amino acids. Trimming cost V 5 bases and J 10 bases, with 15 bases left between them. Germline assignment: CDR1 SGHAT and CDR2 FQNNGV. As DNA, the CDR3 is TGTGCCAGCAGCGCTGACAGGGGAGGGATTCAGTACTTC. It yields the protein CASSADRGGIQYF.

This rearrangement joins TRBV25-1 to TRBJ1-4, with unresolved D. The CDR3 has 16 amino acids. V was pared by 2 bases and J by 0 bases, with 10 bases between. Germline CDR1 is MGHDK and CDR2 is SYGVNS. The DNA for the CDR3 is TGTGCCAGCAGTGAAGGGCAGATCGCAACTAATGAAAAACTGTTTTTT. Translation gives CASSEGQIATNEKLFF.

The chain links TRBV11-2 to TRBJ2-3, with 7 bases aligning to TRBD1. Germline CDR1 SGHAT, CDR2 FQNNGV. This CDR3 is built from 17 residues. V was pared by 1 base and J by 2 bases, with 9 bases of the junction left unmatched. CDR3 in DNA: TGTGCCAGCAGCTTAGGTCTAGCAGGGGGATTCACAGATACGCAGTATTTT. Amino acids: CASSLGLAGGFTDTQYF.

The chain joins TRBV11-2 to TRBJ2-3, with D possibly TRBD2 on 6 matching bases. CDR1 and CDR2 (germline): SGHAT, FQNNGV. The CDR3 has 16 residues. V lost 0 bases, J lost 4 bases, and 14 bases lay in between. The CDR3 loop reads CASSLEEGAPPDTQYF. The CDR3 nucleotides are TGTGCCAGCAGCTTAGAGGAGGGAGCCCCGCCAGATACGCAGTATTTT.

The J gene is TRBJ2-3, the V gene TRBV19; the D is unclear. The CDR3 is 13 residues long. Trimming stripped 4 bases from V and 6 bases from J, with 11 bases between. CDR1 and CDR2 from the germline V gene are LNHDA and SQIVND (reference sequence). The chain's CDR3 is CASSKETWDTQYF. In nucleotides, the CDR3 is TGTGCCAGTAGTAAGGAGACTTGGGATACGCAGTATTTT.

The J gene is TRBJ1-2, the V gene TRBV6-5; TRBD1 might be the D (5 bases). Trimming shortened V by 6 bases and J by 2 bases, and 10 bases separated the two germline ends. CDR3 length: 13 residues. The germline V gene has CDR1 MNHEY and CDR2 SVGAGI. The CDR3 nucleotides read TGTGCCAGCAGGGACACTTCAAACTATGGCTACACCTTC. Protein product: CASRDTSNYGYTF.

This chain joins TRBV6-5 and TRBJ1-1, with D uncertain. Germline V lookup: CDR1 MNHEY, CDR2 SVGAGI. The CDR3 is made up of 12 amino acids. The germline V and J ends were trimmed by 5 bases and 4 bases, with 8 bases remaining between them. CDR3 amino acids: CASSLDFTEAFF. The DNA for the CDR3 is TGTGCCAGCAGTCTAGATTTCACTGAAGCTTTCTTT.